The clone carrying this T cell receptor (beta chain) turned up a few times. This record comes from a study of OX40 agonist ivuxolimab in advanced cancers. Profiled with immunoSEQ multiplex PCR; TCRdb holds only in-frame clones, not every one. This sample carries about 100,000 clones, around 93% of them seen once, and the ten largest clones take 0.66%. The CDR3 runs 18 residues. Germline assignment: CDR1 MNHNS and CDR2 SASEGT. V was shortened by 2 bases and J by 7 bases, with 25 bases between the two germline ends. The J gene is TRBJ2-3, the V gene TRBV6-1; perhaps TRBD2 as D (6 bases). The origin of this receptor is an adult with an advanced solid tumor such as melanoma, head and neck, liver or kidney cancer. The source was CD4+ or CD8+ T cells sorted from blood, collected in a trial of the OX40 agonist ivuxolimab. The CDR3, as DNA: TGTGCCAGCAGTGAAAAAGCCCTTCGGGGGATTGGGGCAAATACGCAGTATTTT. This gives the protein CASSEKALRGIGANTQYF.